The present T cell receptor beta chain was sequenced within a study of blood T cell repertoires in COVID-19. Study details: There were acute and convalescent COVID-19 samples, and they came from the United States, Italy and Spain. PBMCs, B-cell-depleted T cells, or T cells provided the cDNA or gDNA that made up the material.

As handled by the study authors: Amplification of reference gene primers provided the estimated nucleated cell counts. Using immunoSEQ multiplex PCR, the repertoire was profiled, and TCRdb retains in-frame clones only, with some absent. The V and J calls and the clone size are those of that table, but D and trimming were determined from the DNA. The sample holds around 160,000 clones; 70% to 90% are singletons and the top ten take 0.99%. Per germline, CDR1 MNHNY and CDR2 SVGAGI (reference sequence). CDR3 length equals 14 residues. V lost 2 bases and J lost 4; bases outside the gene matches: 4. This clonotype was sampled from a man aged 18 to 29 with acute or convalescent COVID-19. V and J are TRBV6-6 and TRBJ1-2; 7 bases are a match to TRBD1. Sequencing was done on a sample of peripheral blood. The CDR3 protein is CASSYRGRIYGYTF. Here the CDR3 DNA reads TGTGCCAGCAGTTACAGGGGGCGCATCTATGGCTACACCTTC.